Described below is a single T cell receptor beta chain sequence and its context. This entry comes from a study of blood T cell repertoires in COVID-19. Study details: T cells, B-cell-depleted T cells, or PBMCs provided the cDNA or gDNA that served as material.

This CDR3 comprises 15 residues. Per germline, CDR1 SGHRS and CDR2 YFSETQ. V was pared by 0 bases and J by 0 bases, with 2 bases of the junction left unmatched. In the source study's methods: Amplifying reference gene primers gave estimates of nucleated cell counts. Sequenced by immunoSEQ multiplex PCR; TCRdb stores in-frame clones only, minus some. That table furnishes V, J and clone size, whereas the DNA furnished D and trimming. The sample records roughly 65,000 clones, about 92% being singletons. The sequenced sample was peripheral blood. V is TRBV5-1 and J is TRBJ1-2; 7 bases fit TRBD1. The sequence came from a man aged 60-69 years with acute or convalescent COVID-19. The chain's CDR3 is CASSLDRGANYGYTF. The CDR3 nucleotides are TGCGCCAGCAGCTTGGACAGGGGAGCTAACTATGGCTACACCTTC.